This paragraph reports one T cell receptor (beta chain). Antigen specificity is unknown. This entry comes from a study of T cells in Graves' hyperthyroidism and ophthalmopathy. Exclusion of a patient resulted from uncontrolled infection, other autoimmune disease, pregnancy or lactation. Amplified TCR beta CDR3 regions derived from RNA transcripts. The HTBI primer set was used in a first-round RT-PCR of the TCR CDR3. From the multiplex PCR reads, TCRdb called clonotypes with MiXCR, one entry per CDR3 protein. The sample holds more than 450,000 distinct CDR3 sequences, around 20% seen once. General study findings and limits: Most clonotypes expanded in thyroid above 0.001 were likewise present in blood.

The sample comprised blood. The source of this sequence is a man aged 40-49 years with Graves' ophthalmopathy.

For the CDR3, the DNA is TGTGCCAGCAGCTGGTATAGCGGGGGGCCGAACAATGAGCAGTTCTTC. Encoded protein: CASSWYSGGPNNEQFF. The J gene is TRBJ2-1, the V gene TRBV7-3, with TRBD2 identical over 10 bases. The CDR3 length is 16 residues. The ends lost 4 bases at V and 5 bases at J; junction bases unmatched: 8. Germline V gene sequence: CDR1 SGHTA, CDR2 FQGTGA.